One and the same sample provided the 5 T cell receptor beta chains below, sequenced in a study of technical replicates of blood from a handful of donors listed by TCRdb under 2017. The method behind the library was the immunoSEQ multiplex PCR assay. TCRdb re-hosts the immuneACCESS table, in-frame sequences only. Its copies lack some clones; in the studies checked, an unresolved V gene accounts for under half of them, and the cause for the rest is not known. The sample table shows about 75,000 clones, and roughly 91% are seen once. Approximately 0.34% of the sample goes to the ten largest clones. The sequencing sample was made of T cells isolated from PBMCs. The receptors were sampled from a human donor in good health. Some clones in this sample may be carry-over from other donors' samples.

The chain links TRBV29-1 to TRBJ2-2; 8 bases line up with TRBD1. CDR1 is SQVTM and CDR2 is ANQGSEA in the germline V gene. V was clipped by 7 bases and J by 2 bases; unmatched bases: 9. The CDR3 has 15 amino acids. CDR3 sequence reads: CSGSQGALNTGELFF. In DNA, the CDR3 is TGCAGCGGTAGTCAGGGGGCGCTTAACACCGGGGAGCTGTTTTTT.

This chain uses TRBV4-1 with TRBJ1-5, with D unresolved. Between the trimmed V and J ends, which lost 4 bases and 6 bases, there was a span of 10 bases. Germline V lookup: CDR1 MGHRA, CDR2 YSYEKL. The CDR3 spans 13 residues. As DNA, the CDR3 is TGCGCCAGCAGCCGAATAGGGAGTCAGCCCCAGCATTTT. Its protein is CASSRIGSQPQHF.

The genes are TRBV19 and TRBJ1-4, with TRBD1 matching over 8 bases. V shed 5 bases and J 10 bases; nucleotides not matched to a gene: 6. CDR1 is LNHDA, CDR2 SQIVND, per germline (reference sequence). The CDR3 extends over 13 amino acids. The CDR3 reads CASSVGQGGKLFF. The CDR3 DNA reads TGTGCCAGTAGTGTTGGACAGGGCGGAAAACTGTTTTTT.

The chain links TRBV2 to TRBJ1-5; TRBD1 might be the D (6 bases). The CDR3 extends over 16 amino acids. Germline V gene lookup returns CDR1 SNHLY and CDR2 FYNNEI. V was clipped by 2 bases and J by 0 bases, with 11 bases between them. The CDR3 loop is CASSEMTGHSNQPQHF. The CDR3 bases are TGTGCCAGCAGTGAAATGACAGGTCATAGCAATCAGCCCCAGCATTTT.

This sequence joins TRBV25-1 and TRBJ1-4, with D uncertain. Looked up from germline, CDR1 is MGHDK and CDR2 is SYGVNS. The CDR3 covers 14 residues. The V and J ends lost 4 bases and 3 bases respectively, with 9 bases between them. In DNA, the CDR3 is TGTGCCAGCAGTGGCAGCGGCCCTAATGAAAAACTGTTTTTT. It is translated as CASSGSGPNEKLFF.